This note documents a single T cell receptor (beta chain) sequence. The entry originates in a study of blood T cell repertoires in COVID-19. TCRdb's table, derived via immunoSEQ multiplex PCR, lists solely in-frame clones and lacks some. In the table there are around 330,000 clones, over 75% of which are singletons. Participant ages covered roughly 18 to 89 years across 24 US areas. The sequencing input was PBMCs or T cells enriched from blood (not recorded which). This TCR was sampled from a woman aged 40-49 years who had recovered from COVID-19.

The CDR3 loop reads CAWSVLGGLGYTF. As DNA, the CDR3 is TGTGCCTGGAGTGTACTGGGGGGACTTGGCTACACCTTC. The J gene is TRBJ1-2, the V gene TRBV30, with D maybe TRBD1 (5 bases). The germline V gene encodes CDR1 GTSNPN and CDR2 SVGIG (reference sequence). This CDR3 region has 13 residues. V was pared by 0 bases and J by 7 bases, with 12 bases between.